A selection of T cell receptor beta chains follows, all from one sample in a study of T-cell memory formation after mild COVID-19. TCRdb reprocessed the 5' RACE reads with MiXCR, giving one entry per CDR3 protein. Here the sample spans about 240,000 distinct CDR3 sequences, 8% to 9.5% being singletons. Input material: PBMCs or a T cell subset sorted from them (not recorded which). These receptors came from a man aged 18 to 30 who had mild COVID-19 (a few samples of this study predate the infection). Cell type and time point are not known. Both conserved end residues are part of each CDR3. The D gene is left open where the match is weak. Size is omitted from some rows. Given values are once, few, many or a class for expanded clones.

j_call	clone_size	v_call	d_call	cdr3_aa	cdr3_nt
TRBJ2-3	many	TRBV7-2	TRBD1	CASSRQTGVRSDTQYF	TGTGCCAGCAGCAGGCAGACAGGGGTGCGTTCAGATACGCAGTATTTT
TRBJ1-5	few	TRBV19	-	CASSIRVAQGRSNQPQHF	TGTGCCAGTAGTATTCGGGTTGCACAGGGTCGCAGCAATCAGCCCCAGCATTTT
TRBJ2-2	-	TRBV12-3/TRBV12-4	-	CASSLGRRAGELFF	TGTGCCAGCAGTTTAGGCCGTAGGGCCGGGGAGCTGTTTTTT
TRBJ2-1	-	TRBV12-3/TRBV12-4	-	CASSWRGGEQFF	TGTGCCAGCAGTTGGCGGGGTGGGGAGCAGTTCTTC
TRBJ1-2	few	TRBV7-9	-	CASSSRVFTF	TGTGCCAGCAGCTCCAGGGTGTTCACCTTC
TRBJ1-5	few	TRBV18	TRBD1	CASSPDRDQPQHF	TGTGCCAGCTCGCCTGACAGGGACCAGCCCCAGCATTTT
TRBJ1-1	few	TRBV2	-	CASIAPGMNTEAFF	TGTGCCAGCATCGCCCCGGGGATGAACACTGAAGCTTTCTTT
TRBJ1-1	-	TRBV3-1	TRBD1	CATCDRGNTEAFF	TGTGCCACGTGCGACAGGGGTAACACTGAAGCTTTCTTT
TRBJ2-7	few	TRBV5-1	TRBD1	CASSPGQRLGEQYF	TGCGCCAGCAGCCCGGGACAGCGCCTAGGCGAGCAGTACTTC
TRBJ2-3	few	TRBV5-1	-	CASYLGGTSTDTQYF	TGCGCCAGCTACTTGGGGGGTACAAGCACAGATACGCAGTATTTT
TRBJ2-7	few	TRBV10-3	-	CAISGGERGSYEQYF	TGTGCCATCAGTGGGGGGGAAAGGGGCTCCTACGAGCAGTACTTC
TRBJ1-1	-	TRBV5-5	-	CASSRQVEAFF	TGTGCCAGCAGCCGTCAGGTAGAAGCTTTCTTT
TRBJ1-5	few	TRBV20-1	-	CSASRGSDQPQHF	TGCAGTGCCAGCAGGGGTAGCGATCAGCCCCAGCATTTT
TRBJ1-4	few	TRBV5-1	-	CASSAGRSSLNEKLFF	TGCGCCAGCAGCGCGGGACGGAGCAGCCTTAATGAAAAACTGTTTTTT
TRBJ2-3	-	TRBV7-6	TRBD2	CASSFATLAGTDTQYF	TGTGCCAGCAGCTTCGCGACGCTAGCGGGCACAGATACGCAGTATTTT
TRBJ1-2	-	TRBV5-1	-	CASSLTAQNYGYTF	TGCGCCAGCAGCTTGACCGCACAAAACTATGGCTACACCTTC
TRBJ2-3	-	TRBV21-1	-	CASSKVTAGCTDTQYF	TGTGCCAGCAGCAAAGTTACAGCGGGGTGCACAGATACGCAGTATTTT
TRBJ1-1	few	TRBV5-5	-	CASSSLSLNTEAFF	TGTGCCAGCAGCTCGTTGTCCCTGAACACTGAAGCTTTCTTT
TRBJ1-5	few	TRBV20-1	-	CSALQGPGQPQHF	TGCAGTGCTCTACAGGGCCCTGGACAGCCCCAGCATTTT
TRBJ2-5	-	TRBV7-3	-	CASSLTRGLGRKETQYF	TGTGCCAGCAGCTTAACGAGAGGTTTGGGACGAAAAGAGACCCAGTACTTC
TRBJ2-3	few	TRBV4-2	-	CASSQDPGELWTDTQYF	TGTGCCAGCAGCCAAGATCCCGGGGAGTTGTGGACAGATACGCAGTATTTT
TRBJ2-4	many	TRBV5-1	-	CASSLTGEVDIQYF	TGCGCCAGCAGCTTGACAGGGGAGGTTGACATTCAGTACTTC
TRBJ1-1	-	TRBV29-1	TRBD1	CSVRMKDRAKAEAFF	TGCAGCGTTCGGATGAAAGACAGGGCCAAGGCTGAAGCTTTCTTT
TRBJ2-7	many	TRBV5-4	-	CASSRGLTTGEQYF	TGTGCCAGCAGCCGCGGGTTAACTACGGGAGAGCAGTACTTC
TRBJ2-2	few	TRBV28	TRBD1	CASREGQGVRELFF	TGTGCCAGCAGAGAGGGGCAGGGGGTGCGGGAGCTGTTTTTT
TRBJ2-5	few	TRBV24-1	TRBD2	CATSDPGTSGGETQYF	TGTGCCACCAGTGACCCCGGGACTAGCGGAGGAGAGACCCAGTACTTC
TRBJ2-7	-	TRBV5-5	TRBD1	CASSLLTGGREQYF	TGTGCCAGCAGCTTGCTAACAGGGGGCCGCGAGCAGTACTTC
TRBJ2-3	few	TRBV30	-	CAWSAWRDSTDTQYF	TGTGCCTGGAGCGCTTGGAGGGACTCCACAGATACGCAGTATTTT
TRBJ2-1	few	TRBV4-1	-	CASSQDVDRLNEQFF	TGCGCCAGCAGCCAAGATGTGGACAGACTCAATGAGCAGTTCTTC
TRBJ1-5	-	TRBV24-1	-	CATSAGRDQPQHF	TGTGCCACCAGTGCTGGACGCGATCAGCCCCAGCATTTT
TRBJ1-1	few	TRBV4-3	-	CASSQDTGLSGEAFF	TGCGCCAGCAGCCAAGACACAGGGCTTTCGGGTGAAGCTTTCTTT
TRBJ2-3	-	TRBV7-2	-	CASSLALTPDTQYF	TGTGCCAGCAGCTTAGCGCTAACGCCAGATACGCAGTATTTT
TRBJ2-1	-	TRBV4-3	-	CASSQGLSPNEQFF	TGCGCCAGCAGCCAAGGACTCTCACCTAATGAGCAGTTCTTC
TRBJ2-3	few	TRBV6-6	-	CAVSSDTQYF	TGTGCCGTATCTTCAGATACGCAGTATTTT
TRBJ1-3	-	TRBV4-1	-	CASSPVGASSGNTIYF	TGCGCCAGCAGCCCTGTGGGGGCCAGCTCTGGAAACACCATATATTTT
TRBJ1-6	-	TRBV20-1	TRBD1	CSARAQGADNSPLHF	TGCAGTGCTAGAGCACAGGGGGCCGATAATTCACCCCTCCACTTT